Each of the 9 T cell receptor beta chains below was sequenced from the same sample in a study of human T cells and chemical hapten exposure. One entry per CDR3 protein, called by TCRdb with MiXCR from the RACE reads. The sample records over 300,000 distinct CDR3 sequences, roughly 5.3% being singletons. Described time point: pre-sensitization, week 0. Treatment noted: therapeutic diphenylcyclopropenone sensitization with weekly scalp DPC. Sequenced here: whole blood, sampled in connection with sensitization to the hapten diphenylcyclopropenone (DPC). The receptor source for this set is a woman in her forties or fifties with alopecia areata. Some clones in this sample may be carry-over from other donors' samples.

The CDR3: CSARRDRGPGYTF. CDR3 nucleotide sequence: TGCAGTGCCAGGCGGGACAGGGGGCCTGGCTACACCTTC. The chain combines TRBV20-1 with TRBJ1-2, with 12 bases identical to TRBD1. The germline V gene has CDR1 DFQATT and CDR2 SNEGSKA (reference sequence). Unmatched junction bases numbered 6, after V lost 6 bases and J lost 7 bases. The CDR3 is made up of 13 amino acids.

This clonotype was seen at least ten times. The chain couples TRBV11-2 to TRBJ2-3; 9 bases line up with TRBD2. Germline CDR1 is SGHAT and CDR2 is FQNNGV. There are 12 residues in the CDR3. The junction had 3 bases not matched to a gene; V was cut back by 0 bases and J by 14 bases. The CDR3 DNA is TGTGCCAGCAGCTTAGAGCCAGCGGGAGGGTATTTT. Translation: CASSLEPAGGYF.

This clonotype was found many times. This chain connects TRBV5-6 to TRBJ2-3; TRBD2 matches 13 bases. From germline, CDR1 is SGHDT and CDR2 YYEEEE. V shed 4 bases, J shed 0 bases, and the junction held 5 bases outside the gene matches. CDR3 length: 17 residues. The CDR3: CASSGGTSGASTDTQYF. The CDR3 nucleotides read TGTGCCAGCAGCGGAGGGACTAGCGGGGCTAGCACAGATACGCAGTATTTT.

The table lists this clonotype with many counts. The rearrangement links TRBV9 to TRBJ2-7; 7 positions match TRBD1. In germline, CDR1 is SGDLS, CDR2 YYNGEE. This CDR3 has 13 amino acids. V lost 3 bases to trimming and J lost 7 bases; unmatched junction nucleotides: 7. Here the CDR3 DNA reads TGTGCCAGCAGCGAAACAGGGGTGGGGGAGCAGTACTTC. Translation gives CASSETGVGEQYF.

This clonotype was seen many times. The CDR3 loop is CASTEPGDSPYNEQFF. CDR3 sequence (DNA): TGTGCCAGCACTGAACCGGGGGACAGTCCGTACAATGAGCAGTTCTTC. The rearrangement links TRBV28 to TRBJ2-1, with D perhaps matching TRBD1 (7 bases). Trimming took 7 bases from V and 4 from J, leaving 20 bases between them. Germline values: CDR1 MDHEN, CDR2 SYDVKM. The CDR3 is 16 amino acids.

This clonotype was counted between two and nine times. The V gene is TRBV29-1, the J gene TRBJ2-1, with 7 positions matching TRBD2. Germline lookup yields CDR1 SQVTM and CDR2 ANQGSEA. J lost 0 bases, V lost 6 bases, and 5 bases had no gene match. The CDR3 runs to 14 residues. For the CDR3, the DNA is TGCAGCGTGCTAGCGGCAAGCTCCTACAATGAGCAGTTCTTC. Translated, it gives CSVLAASSYNEQFF.

This sequence joins TRBV29-1 and TRBJ1-1; D gene unclear. Germline CDR1 SQVTM, CDR2 ANQGSEA. CDR3 length: 12 amino acids. Trimming left V 4 bases short and J 1 base short, with 7 bases between. The CDR3 sequence: CSVVVGNTEAFF. Here the CDR3 DNA reads TGCAGCGTTGTCGTCGGGAACACTGAAGCTTTCTTT.

There are many counts of this clonotype. V and J are TRBV29-1 and TRBJ2-3, with D hard to call. CDR1 and CDR2 from the germline V gene are SQVTM and ANQGSEA. V lost 4 bases to trimming and J lost 4 bases, with 6 bases between them. The CDR3 has 11 amino acids. Here the CDR3 reads CSVGGADTQYF. DNA of the CDR3: TGCAGCGTTGGAGGAGCAGATACGCAGTATTTT.

Notes on this clonotype: This clone may be a read error of a much larger clone one base away. The V and J genes are TRBV2 and TRBJ2-1, with D perhaps matching TRBD1 (7 bases). This CDR3 comprises 14 residues. V was cut by 6 bases and J by 3 bases, with 12 bases left in between. CDR1 is SNHLY, CDR2 FYNNEI, per germline. The CDR3 loop reads CASSAGQFYNEQFF. The CDR3 nucleotides are TGTGCCAGCAGCGCGGGACAGTTCTACAATGAGCAGTTCTTC.